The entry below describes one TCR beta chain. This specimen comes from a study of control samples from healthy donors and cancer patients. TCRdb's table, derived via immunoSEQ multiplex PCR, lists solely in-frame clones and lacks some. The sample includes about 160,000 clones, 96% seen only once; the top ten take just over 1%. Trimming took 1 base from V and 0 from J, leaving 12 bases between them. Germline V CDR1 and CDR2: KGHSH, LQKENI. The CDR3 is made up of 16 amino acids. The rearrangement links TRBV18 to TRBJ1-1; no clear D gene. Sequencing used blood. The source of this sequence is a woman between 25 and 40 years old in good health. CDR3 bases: TGTGCCAGCTCACCACTGGACTTCTCCATGAACACTGAAGCTTTCTTT. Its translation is CASSPLDFSMNTEAFF.